This T cell receptor beta chain emerged from a study of T-cell reconstitution after alpha-beta-depleted transplantation in children listed by TCRdb under 2016. The study in broad terms: Using TCR repertoire profiling, the study followed T-cell immune reconstitution in a quantitative way in children after TCRalphabeta/CD19-depleted allogeneic hematopoietic cell transplantation.

Library generation was performed with PCR. Instrument used: Illumina HiSeq 2500. To normalize quantification of the TCRbeta repertoire, the TCR libraries were built with molecular barcoding that relied on unique molecular identifiers. TCRdb itself trimmed the public reads at Q25 with fastp, ran MiXCR and retained productive beta chains. Records with the same CDR3 protein are collapsed into one entry carrying the most frequent genes and DNA. Present in this sample are 600,000 to 700,000 distinct CDR3 sequences, about 15% of which were seen just once. The top ten constitute 0.9% to 1.2% of the sample. The CDR3 covers 17 residues, taking in both the cysteine and the phenylalanine. Just the 51-base CDR3 DNA is kept, in frame starting at base 1. The CDR1 and CDR2 encoded by the germline V gene are SGHRS and YFSETQ. At the junction V is shortened by 0 bases and J by 4 bases; bases outside the gene matches: 9.

As to this clonotype: No cognate antigen has been identified for it. No much larger clone exists at a distance of one base, and base qualities are not known.

The source material was PBMCs from the stem cell graft donor, sampled from the stem cell graft. The chain is assembled from TRBV5-1 and TRBJ2-5, with 10 junctional bases fitting TRBD2. This receptor was obtained from a human donor who donated a stem cell graft to a child with acute myeloid leukemia. CDR3 reads: CASSLDSGGTGGETQYF. DNA sequence: TGCGCCAGCAGCTTGGATAGCGGGGGGACTGGAGGAGAGACCCAGTACTTC.